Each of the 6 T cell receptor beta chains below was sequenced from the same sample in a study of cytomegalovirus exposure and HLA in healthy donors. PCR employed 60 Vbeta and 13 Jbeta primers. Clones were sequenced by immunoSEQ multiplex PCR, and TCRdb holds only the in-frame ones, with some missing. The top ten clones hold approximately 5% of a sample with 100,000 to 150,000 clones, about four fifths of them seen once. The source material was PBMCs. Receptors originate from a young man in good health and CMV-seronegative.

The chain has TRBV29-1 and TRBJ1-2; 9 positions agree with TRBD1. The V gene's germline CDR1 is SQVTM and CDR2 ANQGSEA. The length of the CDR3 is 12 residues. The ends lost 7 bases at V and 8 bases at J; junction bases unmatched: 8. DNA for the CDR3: TGCAGCGGCTACTGGACAGGGGAGGGCTACACCTTC. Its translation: CSGYWTGEGYTF. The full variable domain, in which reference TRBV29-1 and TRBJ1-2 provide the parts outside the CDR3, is SAVISQKPSRDICQRGTSLTIQCQVDSQVTMMFWYRQQPGQSLTLIATANQGSEATYESGFVIDKFPISRPNLTFSTLTVSNMSPEDSSIYLCSGYWTGEGYTFGSGTRLTVV.

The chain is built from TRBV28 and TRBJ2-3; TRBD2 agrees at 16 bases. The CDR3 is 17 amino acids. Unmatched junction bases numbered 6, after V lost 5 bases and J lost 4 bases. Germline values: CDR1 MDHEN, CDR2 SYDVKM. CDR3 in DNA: TGTGCCAGCAGTCCCCTGGGACTAGCGGGAGGGCCAGATACGCAGTATTTT. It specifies CASSPLGLAGGPDTQYF.

The CDR3 sequence: CASSLKREGLGTEAFF. The CDR3 DNA follows: TGTGCCAGCAGCCTAAAACGGGAAGGTTTGGGCACTGAAGCTTTCTTT. The chain links TRBV5-4 to TRBJ1-1; D gene unclear. Trimming left V 4 bases short and J 4 bases short, with 20 bases between. Germline V CDR1 and CDR2: SGHNT, YYREEE (reference sequence). The CDR3 is made up of 16 amino acids.

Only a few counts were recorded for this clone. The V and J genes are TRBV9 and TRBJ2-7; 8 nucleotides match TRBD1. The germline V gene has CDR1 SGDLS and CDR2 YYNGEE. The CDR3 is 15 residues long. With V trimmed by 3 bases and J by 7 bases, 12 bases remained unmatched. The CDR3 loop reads CASSGTDRGFYEQYF. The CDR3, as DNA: TGTGCCAGCAGCGGAACTGACAGGGGTTTTTATGAGCAGTACTTC.

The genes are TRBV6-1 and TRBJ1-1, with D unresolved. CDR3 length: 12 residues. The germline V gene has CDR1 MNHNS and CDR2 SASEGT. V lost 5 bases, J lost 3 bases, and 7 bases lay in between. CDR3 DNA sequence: TGTGCCAGCAGTTTCCCAGACACTGAAGCTTTCTTT. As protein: CASSFPDTEAFF.

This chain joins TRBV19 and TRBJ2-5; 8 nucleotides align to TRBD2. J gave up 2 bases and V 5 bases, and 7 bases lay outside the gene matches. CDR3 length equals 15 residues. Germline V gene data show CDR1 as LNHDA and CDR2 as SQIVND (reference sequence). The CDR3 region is CASSPTSVLQETQYF. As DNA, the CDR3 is TGTGCCAGTAGTCCGACTAGCGTCTTACAAGAGACCCAGTACTTC.